This is a list of T cell receptor beta chains from one sample in a study of shared clonotypes between healthy human individuals. Profiling relied on immunoSEQ multiplex PCR, and the TCRdb table lists in-frame clones only, not all of them. The sample lists about 2.3 million clones, 93% occurring once. Specimen: naive CD4+ T cells from PBMCs. The source is a man aged 18 to 35 in good health. Some clones in this sample may be carry-over from other donors' samples. Each CDR3 is given with its conserved first and last residue. Each record gives: clone size, D gene, J gene, V gene, CDR3 DNA, CDR3 protein. The D gene is left open where the match is weak. Rows give clone size only sometimes, using once, few, many, or a class for an expanded clone.

.	TRBD1	TRBJ1-2	TRBV28	TGTGCCAGCACCTTAAGGGGCAGGGGGTATGGCTACACCTTC	CASTLRGRGYGYTF
.	.	TRBJ2-3	TRBV5-1	TGCGCCAGCAGTTGGGGGCGTAGCACAGATACGCAGTATTTT	CASSWGRSTDTQYF
.	TRBD1	TRBJ2-3	TRBV5-1	TGCGCCAGCAGCCCCGGGACAGGGTTTTGGGCAGATACGCAGTATTTT	CASSPGTGFWADTQYF
.	.	TRBJ2-3	TRBV30	TGTGCCTGGAGGAGGGGGACAGATACGCAGTATTTT	CAWRRGTDTQYF
.	TRBD1	TRBJ2-1	TRBV5-1	TGCGCCAGCAGCTTCAGGACAGGGACTTCCTACAATGAGCAGTTCTTC	CASSFRTGTSYNEQFF
.	TRBD1	TRBJ1-1	TRBV27	TGTGCCAGCAGTGGAGACAGGGTTATGATTGAAGCTTTCTTT	CASSGDRVMIEAFF
.	TRBD2	TRBJ2-2	TRBV7-2	TGTGCCAGCAGCTTAGCTGGAGGGCTAGCGGTTACCGGGGAGCTGTTTTTT	CASSLAGGLAVTGELFF
.	TRBD2	TRBJ2-3	TRBV27	TGTGCCAGCAGTGGACTAGCGGGAGCGCATACGCAGTATTTT	CASSGLAGAHTQYF
.	.	TRBJ2-7	TRBV10-3	TGTGCCATCAGTGAAGGGGGAGGTATGACCGAGCAGTACTTC	CAISEGGGMTEQYF
.	.	TRBJ1-5	TRBV6-5	TGTGCCAGCAGTCTAGGGCGGTGGGATCAGCCCCAGCATTTT	CASSLGRWDQPQHF
.	.	TRBJ2-2	TRBV28	TGTGCCAGCAGTCTGAACACCGGGGAGCTGTTTTTT	CASSLNTGELFF
.	.	TRBJ2-3	TRBV29-1	TGCAGCGCCCTTTGGAGGTTCACAGATACGCAGTATTTT	CSALWRFTDTQYF
.	.	TRBJ2-3	TRBV9	TGTGCCAGCAGCGTAGGAGGGGGAGTCGGTGATACGCAGTATTTT	CASSVGGGVGDTQYF
.	.	TRBJ2-1	TRBV5-1	TGCGCCAGCAGCTTGCAAGAGACACAATACAATGAGCAGTTCTTC	CASSLQETQYNEQFF
.	.	TRBJ2-1	TRBV4-2	TGTGCCAGCAGCCATACGAGCTCCTACAATGAGCAGTTCTTC	CASSHTSSYNEQFF
.	.	TRBJ1-3	TRBV2	TGTGCCAGCGCGGGACATCGCTCTGGAAACACCATATATTTT	CASAGHRSGNTIYF
.	.	TRBJ1-2	TRBV19	TGTGCCAGTAGTTTACTCACGGGACCGTTGAGCTATGGCTACACCTTC	CASSLLTGPLSYGYTF
.	TRBD1	TRBJ1-1	TRBV19	TGTGCCAGTAGTACGACCAGGGGGACTGAAGCTTTCTTT	CASSTTRGTEAFF
.	.	TRBJ1-2	TRBV6-1	TGTGCCAGCAGTGAGTTGGTGCGGGCCAGACAATATGGCTACACCTTC	CASSELVRARQYGYTF
.	.	TRBJ1-2	TRBV6-5	TGTGCCAGCAGTTACGGGGGCCCGAAGTATGGCTACACCTTC	CASSYGGPKYGYTF
.	.	TRBJ1-1	TRBV29-1	TGCAGCGTTGGCCAGGGAGTGGGAGCTTTCTTT	CSVGQGVGAFF
once	.	TRBJ2-2	TRBV5-1	TGCGCCAGCAGCTTGGTCCGACTCTCCGGGGAGCTGTTTTTT	CASSLVRLSGELFF
.	.	TRBJ2-3	TRBV6-5	TGTGCCAGCAGGCTCAGAAGAGGCCGCACAGATACGCAGTATTTT	CASRLRRGRTDTQYF
.	TRBD1	TRBJ1-2	TRBV19	TGTGCCAGTAGTCCCCGGACAGGGGGGCTCTATGGCTACACCTTC	CASSPRTGGLYGYTF
few	.	TRBJ2-7	TRBV18	TGTGCCAGCTCACCACAGGCCGCTGGAGCCTACGAGCAGTACTTC	CASSPQAAGAYEQYF
.	.	TRBJ2-1	TRBV2	TGTGCCAGCAGGCCGGGACAAGGATACAATGAGCAGTTCTTC	CASRPGQGYNEQFF
.	.	TRBJ1-5	TRBV28	TGTGCCAGCACCCATATAAGACGGGCCGGGAATCAGCCCCAGCATTTT	CASTHIRRAGNQPQHF
.	TRBD2	TRBJ2-1	TRBV4-1	TGCGCCAGCAGCCAACCTCCTCGGCGGGAGGGAAACTACAATGAGCAGTTCTTC	CASSQPPRREGNYNEQFF
.	.	TRBJ2-5	TRBV7-2	TGTGCCAGCAGCTTAATTCAGGCACAAGAGACCCAGTACTTC	CASSLIQAQETQYF
.	.	TRBJ2-2	TRBV19	TGTGCCAGTAGTGGTCGATGGACGGAGGGGACCGGGGAGCTGTTTTTT	CASSGRWTEGTGELFF
once	TRBD2	TRBJ2-7	TRBV7-8	TGTGCCAGCAGCTTAGTTCGGGGGGTTAGCTATGCCTACGAGCAGTACTTC	CASSLVRGVSYAYEQYF
.	TRBD2	TRBJ2-1	TRBV9	TGTGCCAGCAGCCCCTCCCTGACTAGCGGAGACAATGAGCAGTTCTTC	CASSPSLTSGDNEQFF
.	TRBD1	TRBJ2-1	TRBV6-6	TGTGCCAGCAGTTCAGGGGGCATCTCTAATGAGCAGTTCTTC	CASSSGGISNEQFF
once	.	TRBJ1-2	TRBV28	TGTGCCAGCAGTCCCGAGTCCTATGGCTACACCTTC	CASSPESYGYTF
.	.	TRBJ2-1	TRBV9	TGTGCCAGCAGCGTAGGTTCTTACAATGAGCAGTTCTTC	CASSVGSYNEQFF
.	TRBD1	TRBJ2-2	TRBV7-9	TGTGCCAGCAGCTTCGAGGGGGCGATGGCCGGGGAGCTGTTTTTT	CASSFEGAMAGELFF
.	TRBD2	TRBJ2-1	TRBV7-3	TGTGCCAGCAGCACCGCCGCGGGAGGCTACAATGAGCAGTTCTTC	CASSTAAGGYNEQFF
once	TRBD2	TRBJ2-7	TRBV5-4	TGTGCCAGCGGGGTAGCGGGAGGCCCTTCGGAGCAGTACTTC	CASGVAGGPSEQYF
once	.	TRBJ2-3	TRBV4-1	TGCGCCAGCAGCCAAGATTCCCAACGACTACCTCTATTTAGCACAGATACGCAGTATTTT	CASSQDSQRLPLFSTDTQYF